The following is a TCR beta chain sequence with its context. This CDR3 region has 12 residues. CDR1 and CDR2 from the germline V gene are MDHEN and SYDVKM. Trimming removed 8 bases from V and 1 base from J, with 8 bases in between. Using immunoSEQ multiplex PCR, the repertoire was profiled, and TCRdb retains in-frame clones only, with some absent. The table shows under 200,000 clones, with 90% to 95% occurring only once. These data originate in a study of shared clonotypes between healthy human individuals. The sample was naive CD4+ T cells sorted from blood. The subset here: CD45RA+ positively selected. This TCR came from a woman aged 25 to 39 in good health. The V call is TRBV28, the J call TRBJ2-5, with D hard to call. Here the CDR3 reads CASADFQETQYF. As DNA, the CDR3 is TGTGCCAGCGCCGATTTCCAAGAGACCCAGTACTTC.